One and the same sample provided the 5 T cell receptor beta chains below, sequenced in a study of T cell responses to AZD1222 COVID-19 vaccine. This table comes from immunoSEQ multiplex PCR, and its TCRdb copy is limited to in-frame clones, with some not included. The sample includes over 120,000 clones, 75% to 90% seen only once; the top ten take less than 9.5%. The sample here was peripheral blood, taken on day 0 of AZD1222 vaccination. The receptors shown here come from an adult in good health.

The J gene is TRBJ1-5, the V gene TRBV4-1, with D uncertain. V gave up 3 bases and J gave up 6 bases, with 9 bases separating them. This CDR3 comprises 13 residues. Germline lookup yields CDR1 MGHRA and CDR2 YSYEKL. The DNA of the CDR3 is TGCGCCAGCAGCCAGACGGGTAGTCAGCCCCAGCATTTT. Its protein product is CASSQTGSQPQHF.

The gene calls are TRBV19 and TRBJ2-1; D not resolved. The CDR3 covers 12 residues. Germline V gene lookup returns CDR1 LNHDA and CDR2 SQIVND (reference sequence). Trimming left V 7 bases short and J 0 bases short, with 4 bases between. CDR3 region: CASTDSYNEQFF. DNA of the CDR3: TGTGCCAGTACGGACTCCTACAATGAGCAGTTCTTC.

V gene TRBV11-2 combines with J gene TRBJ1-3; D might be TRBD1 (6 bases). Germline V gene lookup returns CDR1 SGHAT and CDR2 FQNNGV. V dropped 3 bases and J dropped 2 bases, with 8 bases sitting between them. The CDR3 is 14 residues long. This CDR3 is CASSLRDTGNTIYF. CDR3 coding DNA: TGTGCCAGCAGCTTGCGGGACACTGGAAACACCATATATTTT.

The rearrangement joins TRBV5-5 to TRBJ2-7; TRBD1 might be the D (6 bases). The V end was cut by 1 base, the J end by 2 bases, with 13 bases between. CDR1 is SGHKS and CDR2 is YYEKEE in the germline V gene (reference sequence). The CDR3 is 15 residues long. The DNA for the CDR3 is TGTGCCAGCAGCTTGCCAGGGGACCGAGCCTACGAGCAGTACTTC. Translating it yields CASSLPGDRAYEQYF.

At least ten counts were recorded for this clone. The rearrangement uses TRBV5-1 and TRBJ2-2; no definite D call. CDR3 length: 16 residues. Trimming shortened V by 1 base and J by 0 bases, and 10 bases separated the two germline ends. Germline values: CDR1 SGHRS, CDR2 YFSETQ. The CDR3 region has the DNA TGCGCCAGCAGCTTGATTGAACTCGCGAACACCGGGGAGCTGTTTTTT. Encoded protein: CASSLIELANTGELFF.